The 26 T cell receptor beta chains reported below all come from one sample, sequenced in a study of CD8+CD57+ T cells in acquired aplastic anemia. Profiles of TCR beta VDJ and CDR3 were generated from a genomic DNA template. MiXCR was run by TCRdb on the reads, yielding one entry per CDR3 protein. The profile shows about 130,000 distinct CDR3 sequences, 48% of them singletons. Sequencing was carried out using sorted CD4+, CD8+, or CD8+CD57+ T cells (not recorded which) from PBMCs. These receptor sequences come from a human donor in good health, serving as a control.

This clonotype was found many times. This chain links TRBV5-6 with TRBJ1-5; possibly TRBD1 for D (6 bases). This CDR3 comprises 16 residues. The germline CDR1 and CDR2 sequences are SGHDT and YYEEEE. Trimming removed 1 base at V and 3 bases at J, with 14 bases between. The CDR3 here is CASSLSGGWDNQPQHF. In nucleotides, the CDR3 is TGTGCCAGCAGCTTGTCCGGGGGCTGGGACAATCAGCCCCAGCATTTT.

The chain carries TRBV7-6 and TRBJ1-2; D unclear. The CDR3 runs 13 residues. V gave up 2 bases and J gave up 0 bases, with 4 bases separating them. Per germline, CDR1 SGHVS and CDR2 FNYEAQ. The CDR3: CASSLQPNYGYTF. DNA of the CDR3: TGTGCCAGCAGCTTACAGCCTAACTATGGCTACACCTTC.

The V call is TRBV5-6, the J call TRBJ2-1; TRBD2 aligns across 9 bases. The CDR3 runs 12 residues. Germline trimming cut 7 bases from V and 14 bases from J; bases unmatched to any gene: 10. The germline gives CDR1 SGHDT, CDR2 YYEEEE. CDR3 amino acids: CASGAGGPGKFF. The CDR3 bases are TGTGCCAGCGGGGCGGGAGGGCCGGGCAAGTTCTTC.

This clonotype was recorded once. The junction departs from germline at one end; a sequencing error may be responsible. The chain couples TRBV10-3 to TRBJ1-2, with 7 bases aligning to TRBD1. Germline CDR1 reads ENHRY; CDR2 reads SYGVKD. CDR3 length: 14 residues. The CDR3 DNA sequence: TGTGCCAGCAGTTGCTCAGGGGGGCGCGATGGCTACACCTTC. Translating gives CASSCSGGRDGYTF.

In its sample, this clonotype was seen a few times. The rearrangement uses TRBV29-1 and TRBJ2-3, with D possibly matching TRBD2 (6 bases). The germline CDR1 and CDR2 sequences are SQVTM and ANQGSEA. CDR3 length: 14 amino acids. V lost 3 bases, J lost 0 bases, and 10 bases lay in between. CDR3 amino acids: CSVDVRESTDTQYF. CDR3 nucleotides: TGCAGCGTTGATGTCCGGGAGAGCACAGATACGCAGTATTTT.

At least ten counts were recorded for this clonotype. V is TRBV20-1 and J is TRBJ2-3; 13 bases agree with TRBD2. The CDR3 is 18 residues long. Germline CDR1 and CDR2: DFQATT and SNEGSKA (reference sequence). V lost 3 bases to trimming and J lost 1 base; unmatched junction nucleotides: 10. CDR3 nucleotide sequence: TGCAGTGCTAGGAGGGCACTAGCGGGGGGGGTTCGCACAGATACGCAGTATTTT. Amino acid sequence: CSARRALAGGVRTDTQYF.

The table lists this clonotype with many counts. This chain connects TRBV6-5 to TRBJ2-5; 8 bases fit TRBD2. Germline trimming cut 0 bases from V and 2 bases from J; bases unmatched to any gene: 8. CDR3 length: 17 residues. The V gene's germline CDR1 is MNHEY and CDR2 SVGAGI. CDR3 DNA: TGTGCCAGCAGTTACTCGATTACAGCGGGGGTACAAGAGACCCAGTACTTC. The encoded protein is CASSYSITAGVQETQYF.

This clonotype has just a few counts. The CDR3 here is CSVEVPDQPQHF. The CDR3 DNA sequence: TGCAGCGTTGAAGTGCCAGATCAGCCCCAGCATTTT. The rearrangement joins TRBV29-1 to TRBJ1-5; D gene unclear. V lost 1 base and J lost 5, with 6 bases in between. There are 12 residues in the CDR3. Germline V gene lookup returns CDR1 SQVTM and CDR2 ANQGSEA.

This chain connects TRBV20-1 to TRBJ1-1; D remains ambiguous. The V end lost 3 bases, the J end lost 5 bases, and 13 bases lay between the germline ends. The CDR3 has 13 residues. Germline-derived CDR1 and CDR2 are DFQATT and SNEGSKA (reference sequence). The CDR3 region is CSARTGVGTEAFF. Written as DNA, the CDR3 is TGCAGTGCTAGGACCGGGGTAGGGACTGAAGCTTTCTTT.

As to this clonotype: One end of the junction does not line up with germline, which may come from a read error. V is TRBV11-1 and J is TRBJ2-7; 12 bases agree with TRBD1. The germline gives CDR1 SGHAT, CDR2 FQDESV (reference sequence). The CDR3 runs 15 residues. This CDR3 is CASSSPGTGGNEQYF. The CDR3 nucleotides read TGCGCCAGCAGCTCCCCCGGGACAGGGGGCAACGAGCAGTACTTC.

Many counts were recorded for this clonotype. The V call is TRBV6-1, the J call TRBJ2-7; the D gene is possibly TRBD1 (5 bases). Trimming took off 7 bases at V and 3 bases at J, with 7 bases between the two ends. Germline V gene data show CDR1 as MNHNS and CDR2 as SASEGT. This CDR3 comprises 11 residues. This CDR3 reads CASKTGYEQYF. Written as DNA, the CDR3 is TGTGCCAGCAAAACAGGCTACGAGCAGTACTTC.

This clonotype is medium-sized. The chain uses TRBV29-1 and TRBJ2-7; 9 bases agree with TRBD1. The CDR3 contains 14 residues. With 6 bases clipped from V and 2 bases from J, the junction kept 8 bases outside the gene matches. CDR1 and CDR2 (germline): SQVTM, ANQGSEA. The chain's CDR3 is CSVRTTGGTYEQYF. DNA of the CDR3: TGCAGCGTCCGGACGACAGGGGGGACCTACGAGCAGTACTTC.

The chain has TRBV6-5 and TRBJ1-3; D is unresolved. V was cut by 1 base and J by 0 bases, with 7 bases left in between. This CDR3 region has 15 residues. Germline V gene data show CDR1 as MNHEY and CDR2 as SVGAGI. The chain's CDR3 is CASSYYGSSGNTIYF. In DNA form, the CDR3 reads TGTGCCAGCAGTTACTACGGGAGCTCTGGAAACACCATATATTTT.

In regard to this clonotype: It is unclear where the CDR3 begins or ends on the DNA, so no DNA is shown, and the CDR3 is as TCRdb lists it. The V and J genes are TRBV20-1 and TRBJ2-1; no DNA check was done on the table's D call, TRBD2. Counting both end residues, the CDR3 totals 14 amino acids. CDR1 DFQATT and CDR2 SNEGSKA come from the germline V gene (reference sequence). CDR3 loop: CSARVAGGSDERFF.

The chain is built from TRBV20-1 and TRBJ2-7; 14 nucleotides align to TRBD2. In germline, CDR1 is DFQATT, CDR2 SNEGSKA (reference sequence). J gave up 0 bases and V 5 bases, and 3 bases lay outside the gene matches. The CDR3 runs to 15 residues. The CDR3 sequence is CSAVTSGGVSYEQYF. For the CDR3, the DNA is TGCAGTGCTGTGACTAGCGGGGGGGTCTCCTACGAGCAGTACTTC.

This clonotype was recorded at least ten times. The genes are TRBV10-3 and TRBJ1-2, with 8 bases identical to TRBD1. The junction had 6 bases not matched to a gene; V was cut back by 11 bases and J by 1 base. Per germline, CDR1 ENHRY and CDR2 SYGVKD. The CDR3 length is 13 residues. CDR3 DNA: TGTGCCGCCTCGACAGGGGTTAACTATGGCTACACCTTC. This gives the protein CAASTGVNYGYTF.

The V gene is TRBV10-3, the J gene TRBJ1-5; 7 bases align to TRBD1. The length of the CDR3 is 13 residues. CDR1 ENHRY and CDR2 SYGVKD come from the germline V gene. The J segment lost 3 bases and the V segment lost 6 bases, leaving 2 bases of the junction unmatched. The DNA of the CDR3 is TGTGCCATCAGGGGACAGTTCAATCAGCCCCAGCATTTT. Residues: CAIRGQFNQPQHF.

This clonotype showed up many times. The chain carries TRBV25-1 and TRBJ1-4, with D perhaps TRBD1 (5 bases). V was cut by 5 bases and J by 7 bases, with 14 bases left in between. Germline V lookup: CDR1 MGHDK, CDR2 SYGVNS. This CDR3 is 14 amino acids long. CDR3 nucleotides: TGTGCCAGCAGTAAATCCGGGGGGGGTGAAAAACTGTTTTTT. Its translation: CASSKSGGGEKLFF. The variable domain in full, with the rest retrieved from reference TRBV25-1 and TRBJ1-4, is EADIYQTPRYLVIGTGKKITLECSQTMGHDKMYWYQQDPGMELHLIHYSYGVNSTEKGDLSSESTVSRIRTEHFPLTLESARPSHTSQYLCASSKSGGGEKLFFGSGTQLSVL.

This clonotype was recorded a few times. The CDR3 coding sequence is TGCAGTGCTAGGGACAGGGAAAGGGGTGGCAATCAGCCCCAGCATTTT. Residues: CSARDRERGGNQPQHF. This chain connects TRBV20-1 to TRBJ1-5, with TRBD1 matching over 8 bases. The CDR3 extends over 16 amino acids. Germline lookup yields CDR1 DFQATT and CDR2 SNEGSKA (reference sequence). Losses at the gene ends were 3 bases for V and 2 bases for J; bases not matched to a gene: 9.

CDR3 residues: CATSRGTEGAEQFF. Written as DNA, the CDR3 is TGTGCCACCAGCAGAGGGACGGAGGGGGCTGAGCAGTTCTTC. J is TRBJ2-1 and V is TRBV15, with D perhaps TRBD1 (7 bases). This CDR3 comprises 14 residues. Germline V lookup: CDR1 LNHNV, CDR2 YYDKDF (reference sequence). Deletions cut 1 base from V and 9 bases from J, with 13 bases between.

This clonotype has a count of ten or more. The chain recombines TRBV3-1 with TRBJ2-7; no clear D. Trimming pared 3 bases from V and 3 bases from J, leaving 9 bases between. CDR1 and CDR2 from the germline V gene are LGHDT and YNNKEL (reference sequence). This CDR3 is built from 13 residues. CDR3 in amino acids: CASSQLGNYEQYF. CDR3 nucleotide sequence: TGTGCCAGCAGCCAGTTAGGCAACTACGAGCAGTACTTC.

The CDR3 sequence is CASSGAGGIETQYF. The CDR3 bases are TGTGCCAGCAGTGGGGCGGGGGGGATTGAGACCCAGTACTTC. The chain joins TRBV2 to TRBJ2-5; 9 bases agree with TRBD2. V shed 4 bases, J shed 5 bases, and the junction held 5 bases outside the gene matches. CDR1 SNHLY and CDR2 FYNNEI come from the germline V gene. The CDR3 is made up of 14 amino acids.

This chain uses TRBV5-1 with TRBJ2-7; the D gene is possibly TRBD1 (6 bases). Germline V gene data show CDR1 as SGHRS and CDR2 as YFSETQ. This CDR3 contains 14 residues. With 0 bases removed from V and 5 bases from J, the gap between germline ends came to 12 bases. CDR3 in amino acids: CASSLVQGGHEQYF. The CDR3 DNA reads TGCGCCAGCAGCTTGGTACAGGGTGGCCACGAGCAGTACTTC.

This clonotype was observed a few times. The chain has TRBV6-5 and TRBJ2-2, with D possibly being TRBD1 (6 bases). V was cut by 3 bases and J by 2 bases, with 13 bases left in between. There are 16 residues in the CDR3. From germline, CDR1 is MNHEY and CDR2 SVGAGI. CDR3 loop: CASSYFVGANTGELFF. DNA of the CDR3: TGTGCCAGCAGTTATTTTGTGGGGGCTAACACCGGGGAGCTGTTTTTT.

The chain recombines TRBV25-1 with TRBJ2-7; D is unclear. This CDR3 has 15 residues. In germline, CDR1 is MGHDK, CDR2 SYGVNS. V lost 2 bases to trimming and J lost 2 bases, with 13 bases between them. The CDR3 protein is CASSENDGFTYEQYF. CDR3 in DNA: TGTGCCAGCAGTGAAAACGACGGATTTACCTACGAGCAGTACTTC.

The chain has TRBV7-2 and TRBJ2-7; D is perhaps TRBD2 (6 bases). Trimming left V 4 bases short and J 3 bases short, with 16 bases between. The CDR3 is 15 amino acids. CDR1 SGHTA and CDR2 FQGNSA come from the germline V gene. CDR3 sequence: CASSSTEGRNYEQYV. The CDR3 DNA is TGTGCCAGCAGCTCTACCGAGGGGAGGAACTACGAGCAGTACGTC.